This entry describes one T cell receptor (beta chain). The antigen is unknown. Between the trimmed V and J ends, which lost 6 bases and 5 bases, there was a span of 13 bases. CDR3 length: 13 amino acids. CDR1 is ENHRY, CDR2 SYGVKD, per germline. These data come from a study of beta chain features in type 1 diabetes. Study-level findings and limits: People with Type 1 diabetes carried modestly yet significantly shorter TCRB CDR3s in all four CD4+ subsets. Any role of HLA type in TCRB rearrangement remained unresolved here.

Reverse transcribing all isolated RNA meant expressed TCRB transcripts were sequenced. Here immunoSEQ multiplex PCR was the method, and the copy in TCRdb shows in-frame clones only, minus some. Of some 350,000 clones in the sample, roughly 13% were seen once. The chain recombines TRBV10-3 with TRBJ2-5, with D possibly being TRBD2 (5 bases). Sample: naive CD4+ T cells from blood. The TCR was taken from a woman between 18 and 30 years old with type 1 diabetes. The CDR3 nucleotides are TGTGCCATCAGAGCCCGGGGTGTCGAGACCCAGTACTTC. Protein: CAIRARGVETQYF.